A selection of T cell receptor beta chains follows, all from one sample in a study of cytomegalovirus exposure and HLA in healthy donors. The data were produced by immunoSEQ multiplex PCR, yet TCRdb's version contains in-frame clones alone and is incomplete. In all, the sample yields approximately 180,000 clones. Source material: PBMCs. Every receptor here comes from a man aged 30 to 45 in good health and CMV-seronegative. Each CDR3 is given with its conserved first and last residue. The D gene is left open where the match is weak. Only some rows state a clone size, as once, few, many or a class for expanded clones.

d_call	v_call	j_call	clone_size	cdr3_nt	cdr3_aa
TRBD1	TRBV19	TRBJ2-3	.	TGTGCCAGTAGTATTTGGGGGACAGGGGTCCAAGATACGCAGTATTTT	CASSIWGTGVQDTQYF
.	TRBV5-1	TRBJ1-1	.	TGCGCCAGCAGCTTAATTGGGAGGGGGAACACTGAAGCTTTCTTT	CASSLIGRGNTEAFF
.	TRBV7-8	TRBJ2-5	.	TGTGCCAGCAGCTTAGCGCAATCAGGGTCCCAAGAGACCCAGTACTTC	CASSLAQSGSQETQYF
.	TRBV5-1	TRBJ2-7	.	TGCGCCAGCAGCTTGGAGAGTACTGGAGGGGAGCAGCAGTACTTC	CASSLESTGGEQQYF
.	TRBV28	TRBJ1-2	.	TGTGCCAGCAATCGGGGACTGGGTGGCTATGGCTACACCTTC	CASNRGLGGYGYTF
.	TRBV9	TRBJ2-5	.	TGTGCCAGCAGCCAGACTCTTAGCGGCGGAGAGACCCAGTACTTC	CASSQTLSGGETQYF
.	TRBV6-4	TRBJ1-5	.	TGTGCCAGCAGTACCCAGCATATAATGGAACAGCCCCATCAGCCCCAGCATTTT	CASSTQHIMEQPHQPQHF
TRBD1	TRBV6-5	TRBJ1-5	.	TGTGCCAGCAGTCAAGGGACAGGGAAGAATCAGCCCCAGCATTTT	CASSQGTGKNQPQHF
TRBD1	TRBV7-9	TRBJ2-6	.	TGTGCCAGCAGCCGGGGACAGGGGGTTGGGGCCAACGTCCTGACTTTC	CASSRGQGVGANVLTF
TRBD2	TRBV27	TRBJ2-1	.	TGTGCCAGCAGTTCTACGACTAGCGGGCAATTCTACAATGAGCAGTTCTTC	CASSSTTSGQFYNEQFF
.	TRBV13	TRBJ2-2	.	TGTGCCAGCAGCTTAGTATCCGGGGGCGGGGAGCTGTTTTTT	CASSLVSGGGELFF
.	TRBV19	TRBJ2-3	.	TGTGCCAGTAACCTCGGAGGGGATACGCAGTATTTT	CASNLGGDTQYF
.	TRBV28	TRBJ1-3	.	TGTGCCAGCAGTCTATATACAGTTTTAACTGTGGGAAACACCATATATTTT	CASSLYTVLTVGNTIYF
TRBD1	TRBV10-3	TRBJ1-5	.	TGTGCCATCAGTGAGACAGGGGGCCTGAGCAATCAGCCCCAGCATTTT	CAISETGGLSNQPQHF
TRBD2	TRBV27	TRBJ2-2	.	TGTGCCAGCAGTTTAGCGTGGGCTAGCGGGATTACCGGGGAGCTGTTTTTT	CASSLAWASGITGELFF
.	TRBV21-1	TRBJ2-1	.	TGTGCCAGCAGCGCCCGAACCGGGACTAGCGGGGGGTCCTACAATGAGCAGTTCTTC	CASSARTGTSGGSYNEQFF
.	TRBV27	TRBJ1-2	.	TGTGCCAGCAGTAAAGCGGACAGTTCTTACTCCTATGGCTACACCTTC	CASSKADSSYSYGYTF
.	TRBV30	TRBJ2-1	.	TGTGCCTGGAGTAGGGGAGAGCAGTTCTTC	CAWSRGEQFF
TRBD1	TRBV7-2	TRBJ2-7	.	TGTGCCAGCAGCTGGGACAGTGTCTACGAGCAGTACTTC	CASSWDSVYEQYF
TRBD1	TRBV7-9	TRBJ1-2	.	TGTGCCAGCAGCTTAGCCTTACAGGGGGCGAGAGTCTATGGCTACACCTTC	CASSLALQGARVYGYTF
.	TRBV28	TRBJ2-7	.	TGTGCCAACGCGCCTGGGGGCAGGCTCTACGAGCAGTACTTC	CANAPGGRLYEQYF
TRBD2	TRBV15	TRBJ2-7	.	TGTGCCACCAGCAGAGATGGCCTAGCGGGAGGGCCCTACGAGCAGTACTTC	CATSRDGLAGGPYEQYF
.	TRBV5-1	TRBJ2-5	.	TGCGCCAGCAGCTTGATCCCAGGGGCCTTGGAGACCCAGTACTTC	CASSLIPGALETQYF
TRBD1	TRBV4-3	TRBJ2-1	medium-sized	TGCGCCAGCAGCCAGGGACAGGGGGGTGAGCAGTTCTTC	CASSQGQGGEQFF
TRBD2	TRBV15	TRBJ2-7	.	TGTGCCACCAGCAGCGGGACTAGCGGTACCTACGAGCAGTACTTC	CATSSGTSGTYEQYF
.	TRBV27	TRBJ1-1	.	TGTGCCAGCAGTTTATTCTTACCGGTGAACACTGAAGCTTTCTTT	CASSLFLPVNTEAFF
TRBD1	TRBV4-1	TRBJ2-7	.	TGCGCCAGCAGCCAAGTCCGGACAGGGGGCGAGCAGTACTTC	CASSQVRTGGEQYF
TRBD2	TRBV27	TRBJ2-3	.	TGTGCCAGCAGCCGGGGACTAGCGGGAGCAGATACGCAGTATTTT	CASSRGLAGADTQYF
.	TRBV6-1	TRBJ1-1	.	TGTGCCAGCAGGTATACAATCAGGGATACCACTGAAGCTTTCTTT	CASRYTIRDTTEAFF
TRBD1	TRBV14	TRBJ2-7	.	TGTGCCAGCAGCCACGGACCGGACAGGGCGGGCGAGCAGTACTTC	CASSHGPDRAGEQYF
TRBD1	TRBV10-1	TRBJ2-5	.	TGCGCCAGCAGTGGTCGCGGGACAGGGGGCGTGGAGACCCAGTACTTC	CASSGRGTGGVETQYF
.	TRBV5-1	TRBJ2-7	.	TGCGCCAGCAGCTTGGGCGGGAACTCCTACGAGCAGTACTTC	CASSLGGNSYEQYF
.	TRBV28	TRBJ2-7	.	TGTGCCAGCACGGGCGGAACTAGCCCCTACGAGCAGTACTTC	CASTGGTSPYEQYF
.	TRBV5-4	TRBJ1-2	.	TGTGCCAGCAGCTTCTGGGACACCAAAAACTATGGCTACACCTTC	CASSFWDTKNYGYTF
.	TRBV5-5	TRBJ2-2	.	TGTGCCAGCAGCTTGGTCCTAGCGTTGGTCACCGGGGAGCTGTTTTTT	CASSLVLALVTGELFF